This T cell receptor (beta chain) was captured by sequencing in a study of radiation and T cells in renal cell carcinoma. Study-wide context: Nephrectomy followed 15 Gy stereotactic body radiation by 4 weeks. Regarding the study as a whole: Pretreatment tumor biopsies were lacking, so baseline clonotypes are unknown. In blood, top tumor clones expanded by 2 weeks, shrinking by 4.

Germline CDR1 reads LNHDA; CDR2 reads SQIVND (reference sequence). The ends were cut back, 6 bases at V and 9 bases at J, with 18 bases in the middle. The CDR3 contains 14 residues. As concerns this clone: Antigen unknown. Different DNA sequences within this sample yield the same CDR3.

Measured with immunoSEQ multiplex PCR; TCRdb has only the in-frame clones, and not every one. Of some 120,000 clones listed, approximately 82% are singletons. Time point here: baseline pretreatment blood. Specified treatment: 15 Gy SBRT to primary tumor, nephrectomy 4 weeks later. Blood was sampled at baseline, 2 weeks and 4 weeks after SBRT. The source material was blood, sampled from a patient whose treatment included radiotherapy and nephrectomy. This rearrangement joins TRBV19 to TRBJ2-1; possible D gene TRBD2, 6 bases. This clonotype was sampled from a woman aged 55-70 years with renal cell carcinoma. The CDR3 protein is CASSVLRGGGEQFF. The DNA for the CDR3 is TGTGCCAGTAGCGTATTGAGGGGAGGCGGTGAGCAGTTCTTC.